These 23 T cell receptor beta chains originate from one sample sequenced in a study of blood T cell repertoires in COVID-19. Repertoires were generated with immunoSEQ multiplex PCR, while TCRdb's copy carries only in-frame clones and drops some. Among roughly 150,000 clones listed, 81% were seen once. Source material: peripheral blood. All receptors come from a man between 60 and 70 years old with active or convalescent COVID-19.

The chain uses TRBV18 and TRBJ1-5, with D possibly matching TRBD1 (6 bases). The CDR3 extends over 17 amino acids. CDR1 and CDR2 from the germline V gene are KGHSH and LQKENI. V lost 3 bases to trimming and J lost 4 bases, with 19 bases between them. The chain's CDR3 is CASSPVRIGTTNQPQHF. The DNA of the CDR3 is TGTGCCAGCTCACCTGTTCGTATAGGGACAACTAATCAGCCCCAGCATTTT.

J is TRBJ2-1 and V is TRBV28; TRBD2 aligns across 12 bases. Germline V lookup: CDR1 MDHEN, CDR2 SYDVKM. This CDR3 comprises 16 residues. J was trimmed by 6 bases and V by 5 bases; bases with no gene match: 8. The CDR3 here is CASSTRLLAGGNEQFF. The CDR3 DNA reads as TGTGCCAGCAGTACAAGACTACTAGCGGGAGGCAATGAGCAGTTCTTC.

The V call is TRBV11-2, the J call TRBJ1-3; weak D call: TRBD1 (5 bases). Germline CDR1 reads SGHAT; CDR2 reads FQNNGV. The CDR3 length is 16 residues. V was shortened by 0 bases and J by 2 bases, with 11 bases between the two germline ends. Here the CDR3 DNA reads TGTGCCAGCAGCTTAGAGCGGGGCCTACCTGGAAACACCATATATTTT. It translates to CASSLERGLPGNTIYF.

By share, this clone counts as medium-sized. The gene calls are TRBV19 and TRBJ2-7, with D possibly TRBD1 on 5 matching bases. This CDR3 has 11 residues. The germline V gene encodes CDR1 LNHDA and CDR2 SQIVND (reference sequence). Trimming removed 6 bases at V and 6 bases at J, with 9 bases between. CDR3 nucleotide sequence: TGTGCCAGTAGCGCAGGGATCGAGCAGTACTTC. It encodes CASSAGIEQYF.

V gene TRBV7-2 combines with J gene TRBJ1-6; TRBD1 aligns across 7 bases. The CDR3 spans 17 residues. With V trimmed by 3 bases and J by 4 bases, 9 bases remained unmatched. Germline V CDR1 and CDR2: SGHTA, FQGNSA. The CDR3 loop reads CASSFTALGQYNSPLHF. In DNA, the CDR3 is TGTGCCAGCAGCTTTACGGCATTGGGACAGTATAATTCACCCCTCCACTTT.

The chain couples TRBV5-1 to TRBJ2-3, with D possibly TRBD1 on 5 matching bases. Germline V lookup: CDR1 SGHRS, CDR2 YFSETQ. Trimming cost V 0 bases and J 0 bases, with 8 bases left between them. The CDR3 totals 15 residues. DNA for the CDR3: TGCGCCAGCAGCTTGGGGGGCCATAGCACAGATACGCAGTATTTT. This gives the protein CASSLGGHSTDTQYF.

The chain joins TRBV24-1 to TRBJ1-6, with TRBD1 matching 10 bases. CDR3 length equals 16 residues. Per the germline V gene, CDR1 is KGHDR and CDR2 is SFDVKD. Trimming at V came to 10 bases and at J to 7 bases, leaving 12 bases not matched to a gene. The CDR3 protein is CATEGSGTGVNSPLHF. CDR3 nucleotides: TGTGCCACAGAGGGGTCGGGGACAGGGGTAAATTCACCCCTCCACTTT.

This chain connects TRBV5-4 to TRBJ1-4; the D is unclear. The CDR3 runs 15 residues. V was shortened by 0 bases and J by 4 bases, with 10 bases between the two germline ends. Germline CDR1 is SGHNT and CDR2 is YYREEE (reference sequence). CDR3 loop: CASSLEVGSNEKLFF. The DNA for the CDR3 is TGTGCCAGCAGCTTGGAGGTGGGGAGTAATGAAAAACTGTTTTTT.

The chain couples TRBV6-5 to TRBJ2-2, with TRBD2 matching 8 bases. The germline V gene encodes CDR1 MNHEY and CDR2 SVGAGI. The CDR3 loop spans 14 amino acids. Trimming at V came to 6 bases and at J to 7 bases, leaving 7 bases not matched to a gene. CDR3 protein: CASSHGGGIGELFF. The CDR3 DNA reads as TGTGCCAGCAGCCACGGGGGGGGCATCGGGGAGCTGTTTTTT.

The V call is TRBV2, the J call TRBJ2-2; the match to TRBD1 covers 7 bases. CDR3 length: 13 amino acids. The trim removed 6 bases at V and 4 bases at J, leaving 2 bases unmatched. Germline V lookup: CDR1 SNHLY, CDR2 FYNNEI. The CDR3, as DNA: TGTGCCAGCAGGCCAGGGGGCACCGGGGAGCTGTTTTTT. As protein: CASRPGGTGELFF.

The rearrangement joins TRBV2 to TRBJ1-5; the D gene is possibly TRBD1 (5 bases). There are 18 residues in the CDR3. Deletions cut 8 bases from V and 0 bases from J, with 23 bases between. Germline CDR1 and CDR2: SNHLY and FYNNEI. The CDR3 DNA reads TGTGCCAGCTGGGTAGATGAAGCGGGACGGTATAGCAATCAGCCCCAGCATTTT. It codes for CASWVDEAGRYSNQPQHF.

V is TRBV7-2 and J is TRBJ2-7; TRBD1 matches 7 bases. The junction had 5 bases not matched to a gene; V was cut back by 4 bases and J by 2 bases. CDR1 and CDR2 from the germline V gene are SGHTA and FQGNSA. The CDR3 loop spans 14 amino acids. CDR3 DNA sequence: TGTGCCAGCAGCTCAGGACAGGCCCCCTACGAGCAGTACTTC. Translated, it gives CASSSGQAPYEQYF.

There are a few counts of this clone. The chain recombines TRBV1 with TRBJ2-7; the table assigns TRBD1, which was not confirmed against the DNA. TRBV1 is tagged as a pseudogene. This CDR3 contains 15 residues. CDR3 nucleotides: TGCACCAGCAGCCAAGTGACAGGGCCCCCCTACGAGCAGTACTTC. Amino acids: CTSSQVTGPPYEQYF.

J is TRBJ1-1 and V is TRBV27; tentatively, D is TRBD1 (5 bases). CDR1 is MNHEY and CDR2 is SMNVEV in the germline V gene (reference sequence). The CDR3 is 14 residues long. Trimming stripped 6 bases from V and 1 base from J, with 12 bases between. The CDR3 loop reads CASSPLDTNTEAFF. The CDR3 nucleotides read TGTGCCAGCAGCCCGCTGGACACGAACACTGAAGCTTTCTTT.

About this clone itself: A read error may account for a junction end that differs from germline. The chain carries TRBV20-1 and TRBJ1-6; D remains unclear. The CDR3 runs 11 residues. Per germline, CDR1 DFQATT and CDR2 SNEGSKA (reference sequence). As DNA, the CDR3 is TGCAGTGCTCCCCTCATGTCTCTGCTACGTTTT. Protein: CSAPLMSLLRF.

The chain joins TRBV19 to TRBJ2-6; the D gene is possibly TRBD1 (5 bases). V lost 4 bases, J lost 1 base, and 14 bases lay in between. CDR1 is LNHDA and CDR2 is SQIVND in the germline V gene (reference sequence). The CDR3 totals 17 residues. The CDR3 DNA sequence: TGTGCCAGTAGTACCCGTGGGGCCCCTTCTGGGGCCAACGTCCTGACTTTC. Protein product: CASSTRGAPSGANVLTF.

DNA of the CDR3: TGTGCCAGCTCACCAATAGCGGGGGCGCGCACAGATACGCAGTATTTT. This sequence encodes CASSPIAGARTDTQYF. The chain is built from TRBV18 and TRBJ2-3; 9 bases line up with TRBD2. The CDR3 runs to 16 residues. V shed 2 bases and J 1 base; nucleotides not matched to a gene: 4. Germline V gene sequence: CDR1 KGHSH, CDR2 LQKENI.

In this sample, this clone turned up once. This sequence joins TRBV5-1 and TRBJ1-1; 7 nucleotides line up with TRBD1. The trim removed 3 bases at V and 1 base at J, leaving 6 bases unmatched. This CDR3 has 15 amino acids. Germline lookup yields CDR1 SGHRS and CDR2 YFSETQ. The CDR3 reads CASSWAGTENTEAFF. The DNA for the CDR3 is TGCGCCAGCAGCTGGGCCGGGACAGAGAACACTGAAGCTTTCTTT. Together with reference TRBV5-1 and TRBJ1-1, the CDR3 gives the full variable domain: KAGVTQTPRYLIKTRGQQVTLSCSPISGHRSVSWYQQTPGQGLQFLFEYFSETQRNKGNFPGRFSGRQFSNSRSEMNVSTLELGDSALYLCASSWAGTENTEAFFGQGTRLTVV.

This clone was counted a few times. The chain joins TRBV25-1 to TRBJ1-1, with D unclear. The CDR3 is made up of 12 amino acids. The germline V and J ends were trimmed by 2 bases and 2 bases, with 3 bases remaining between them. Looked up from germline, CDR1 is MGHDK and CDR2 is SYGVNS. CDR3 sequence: CASSEPNTEAFF. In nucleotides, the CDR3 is TGTGCCAGCAGTGAACCTAACACTGAAGCTTTCTTT.

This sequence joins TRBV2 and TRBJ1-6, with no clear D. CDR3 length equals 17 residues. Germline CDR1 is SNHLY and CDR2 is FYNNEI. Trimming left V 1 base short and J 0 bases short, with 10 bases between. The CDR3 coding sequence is TGTGCCAGCAGTGAAGGAGTGAGGATCTCCTATAATTCACCCCTCCACTTT. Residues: CASSEGVRISYNSPLHF.

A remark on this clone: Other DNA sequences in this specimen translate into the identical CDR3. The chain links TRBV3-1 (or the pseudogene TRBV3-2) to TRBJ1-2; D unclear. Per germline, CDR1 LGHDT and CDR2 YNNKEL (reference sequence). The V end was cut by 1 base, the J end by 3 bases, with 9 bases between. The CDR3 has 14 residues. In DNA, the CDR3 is TGTGCCAGCAGCCAAGGGCGGGGAGACTATGGCTACACCTTC. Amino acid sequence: CASSQGRGDYGYTF.

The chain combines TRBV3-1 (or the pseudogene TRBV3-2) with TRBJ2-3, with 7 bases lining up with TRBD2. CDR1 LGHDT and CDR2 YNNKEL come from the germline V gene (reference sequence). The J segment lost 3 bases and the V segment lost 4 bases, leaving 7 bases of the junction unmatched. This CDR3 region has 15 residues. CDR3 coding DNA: TGTGCCAGCAGCCCTACGGGACTAAAGACAGATACGCAGTATTTT. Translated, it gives CASSPTGLKTDTQYF.

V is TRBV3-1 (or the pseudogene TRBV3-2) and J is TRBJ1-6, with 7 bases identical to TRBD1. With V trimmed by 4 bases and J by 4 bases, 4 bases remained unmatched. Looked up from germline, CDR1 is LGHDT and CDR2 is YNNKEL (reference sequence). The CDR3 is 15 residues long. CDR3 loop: CASSLGTAYNSPLHF. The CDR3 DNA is TGTGCCAGCAGCCTAGGGACAGCATATAATTCACCCCTCCACTTT.